This TCR beta chain was obtained from a study of cytomegalovirus exposure and HLA in healthy donors. Points from the study as a whole: The study recorded over 150 TCR beta chains that were cytomegalovirus-associated.

Primers for the PCR totalled 60 Vbeta and 13 Jbeta. Method: immunoSEQ multiplex PCR; TCRdb's copy keeps in-frame clones and lacks some. The sample has about 180,000 clones; 70% to 85% are singletons. A word on this clone: Its matching antigen is unknown.

CDR1 and CDR2 (germline): MDHEN, SYDVKM. The CDR3 loop spans 14 amino acids. V shed 3 bases and J shed 3 bases, with 11 bases lying between them. This sequence joins TRBV28 and TRBJ1-2; possible D gene TRBD1, 6 bases. The sequence was collected from a woman aged 40 to 49 in good health and CMV-seronegative. The sequenced sample was PBMCs. Here the CDR3 DNA reads TGTGCCAGCAGTTTCCGATCAGGGGACTATGGCTACACCTTC. As protein: CASSFRSGDYGYTF.